This T cell receptor (beta chain) comes out of a study of tumor-infiltrating lymphocytes in primary liver carcinoma (dated by TCRdb to about 2017). Turning to the overall study: Surgical resection was performed in China between 2015 and early 2016 on about 5 patients with histopathologically diagnosed primary liver carcinoma. The five patients, three men and two women aged 30 to 69 years, had hepatocellular carcinoma (four) or combined HCC and intrahepatic cholangiocarcinoma (one). The five patients had tumors staged T1-T3 N0M0, with maximum diameters ranging from about 4 to 11 cm. Each sample produced roughly 3.65 to 7.5 million productive TCRbeta reads, and read depth showed no significant difference between tissue types. For each liver tumor, the study sampled five regions along with adjacent normal tissue and blood, and applied TCRbeta repertoire sequencing, expression microarrays and whole-exome sequencing. A total of 35 specimens from 5 patients, comprising approximately 25 tumor regions, 5 adjacent noncancerous liver tissues and 5 peripheral blood samples, were covered by TCRbeta repertoire sequencing. Repertoires from technical replicates were highly reproducible, with mean shared-clone rates approximately 0.88 and correlation coefficients above 0.95.

The germline V gene specifies SGHAT as CDR1 and FQNNGV as CDR2. The CDR3 spans 16 residues, from the cysteine through the phenylalanine. Left in the record is the CDR3 DNA by itself, 48 bases read in frame from the first base. As concerns this clonotype: The antigen it binds to is not known. Sequence at one end of the junction differs from germline and may be a read error.

TCRbeta-specific cDNA was reverse-transcribed from about 520 ng total RNA using a constant-region primer and ProtoScript II reverse transcriptase. The TCRbeta libraries were prepared through three rounds of nested multiplex PCR following a slightly modified ARM-PCR procedure. The first two PCR rounds used multiplex TRBV1-TRBV30 forward primers with a Cbeta reverse primer, each for roughly 10 cycles. Sample barcodes and Illumina adapters were added in a final 25-cycle PCR using Deep VentR polymerase. Before sequencing, amplicons of 200-500 bp were purified from gel using a QIAquick gel extraction kit. TCRbeta amplicons were sequenced on an Illumina HiSeq 2500 with 250-bp paired-end reads. Under the source paper's analysis protocol: To recover full CDR3 sequences, reads were quality-trimmed using Trimmomatic v0.33 and paired reads were then merged using FLASH v1.2.11. V, D and J germline segments were assigned to the rearranged TCRbeta sequences using MiGEC v1.2.1b. Clonotype statistics and Shannon-Wiener diversity indices were computed with VDJtools v1.0.0. To reduce sampling bias, subsequent analyses other than the diversity analysis used only the 250 most abundant clonotypes in each sample. Clones were called with MiXCR by TCRdb after fastp trimmed the public reads at Q25, and only in-frame beta chains were retained. One record per CDR3 amino acid sequence lists the most common genes and DNA. TCRdb's processing, not the study's, gives the V and J calls here. In this sample the table shows about 330,000 distinct CDR3 sequences, less than 65% of which occur a single time. The ten largest clonotypes hold 5.5% to 7% of the sample.

RNA from unsorted whole blood was extracted with TRIzol reagent, and germline DNA was obtained with the DNeasy Blood & Tissue kit. Patients had chronic HBV infection and were treatment-naive at sampling. Before surgery, roughly 4 milliliters of peripheral blood were collected into K2EDTA tubes. Beyond this particular receptor, the publication reports: A significantly larger repertoire fraction was made up by the top 250 clones in tumors than in blood (p = 0.039). Consistent with antigen-driven expansion, pairs of tumor regions showed higher repertoire overlap (mean about 36%) than either tumor-adjacent pairs (around 17%) or tumor-blood pairs (approximately 15%). Only the TCR beta chain was sequenced, which likely underestimates true repertoire diversity because unpaired alpha chains were not captured. Only a few patients were included in the study, and the authors note that the findings should be validated in a larger study. Because the samples were bulk and unsorted, CD4+ and CD8+ T cell repertoires could not be compared.

Recombination linked TRBV11-2 to TRBJ2-5; perhaps TRBD1 is the D gene, with 6 bases matching. The TCR comes from a man between 35 and 55 years old with primary liver carcinoma and hepatitis B virus infection. The sample consisted of peripheral blood. The CDR3 reads CANSLAVSGVKATQYF. At the DNA level, the sequence is TGTGCCAACAGCTTAGCCGTTTCAGGGGTCAAAGCGACCCAGTACTTC.